These 5 T cell receptor beta chains share one sample of origin, sequenced in a study of OX40 agonist ivuxolimab in advanced cancers. Measured with immunoSEQ multiplex PCR; TCRdb has only the in-frame clones, and not every one. This table holds around 65,000 clones, more than 85% found once. The specimen comprised CD4+ or CD8+ T cells sorted from blood, sampled in a trial of the OX40 agonist ivuxolimab. Every receptor here comes from an adult with an advanced solid tumor such as melanoma, head and neck, liver or kidney cancer.

The chain couples TRBV19 to TRBJ1-1; 8 nucleotides align to TRBD1. The germline V gene has CDR1 LNHDA and CDR2 SQIVND (reference sequence). Unmatched junction bases numbered 6, after V lost 2 bases and J lost 4 bases. The CDR3 runs 15 residues. The CDR3 loop is CASSIPRGLGTEAFF. In DNA form, the CDR3 reads TGTGCCAGTAGTATACCCAGGGGGCTAGGCACTGAAGCTTTCTTT.

In this sample, this clone turned up once. V is TRBV5-1 and J is TRBJ1-1; tentatively, D is TRBD1 (6 bases). There are 15 residues in the CDR3. Per the germline V gene, CDR1 is SGHRS and CDR2 is YFSETQ. V dropped 1 base and J dropped 0 bases, with 10 bases sitting between them. CDR3 region: CASSLFGDMNTEAFF. CDR3 nucleotides: TGCGCCAGCAGCTTGTTCGGGGACATGAACACTGAAGCTTTCTTT.

The chain links TRBV5-6 to TRBJ1-2; 9 nucleotides agree with TRBD1. This CDR3 contains 15 residues. V was pared by 5 bases and J by 7 bases, with 12 bases of the junction left unmatched. The germline V gene encodes CDR1 SGHDT and CDR2 YYEEEE. Here the CDR3 reads CASSLTGQGSSGYTF. The CDR3 bases are TGTGCCAGCAGTCTGACGGGACAGGGATCTTCTGGCTACACCTTC.

The J gene is TRBJ1-2, the V gene TRBV7-2; D is unresolved. V was shortened by 4 bases and J by 5 bases, with 11 bases between the two germline ends. From germline, CDR1 is SGHTA and CDR2 FQGNSA. This CDR3 is built from 13 residues. CDR3 sequence reads: CASSSDSSYGYTF. The CDR3 nucleotides read TGTGCCAGCAGCTCCGACTCTTCTTATGGCTACACCTTC. Based on the CDR3 plus reference TRBV7-2 and TRBJ1-2, the full variable domain is GAGVSQSPSNKVTEKGKDVELRCDPISGHTALYWYRQSLGQGLEFLIYFQGNSAPDKSGLPSDRFSAERTGGSVSTLTIQRTQQEDSAVYLCASSSDSSYGYTFGSGTRLTVV.

CDR3 sequence reads: CATSRDQSGPGNTIYF. The CDR3 nucleotides read TGTGCCACCAGCAGAGATCAGTCCGGACCTGGAAACACCATATATTTT. The V and J genes are TRBV15 and TRBJ1-3; D gene unclear. The CDR3 is 16 amino acids. Germline values: CDR1 LNHNV, CDR2 YYDKDF (reference sequence). V lost 0 bases and J 2 bases, leaving 11 bases between the germline ends.